A single T cell receptor (beta chain) is shown here with its context. Its cognate antigen is unknown. Likely unrecorded immune exposures existed in these nominally healthy donors. Both 60 Vbeta primers and 13 Jbeta primers went into the PCR. Assay used: immunoSEQ multiplex PCR; TCRdb lists only in-frame clones, some missing. The sample has about 150,000 clones; 73% are singletons. This entry belongs to a study of cytomegalovirus exposure and HLA in healthy donors. Trimming took off 6 bases at V and 3 bases at J, with 11 bases between the two ends. The CDR3 runs 13 residues. Germline CDR1 and CDR2: ENHRY and SYGVKD. Notes on the study in general: Accurate prediction of HLA-A and HLA-B alleles (for most subjects) was reportedly achieved from TCR beta sequences. A link between a missense DCLRE1C variant and TCR beta V- and J-gene trimming emerged from a later analysis.

V gene TRBV10-3 combines with J gene TRBJ1-1, with unresolved D. The specimen was PBMCs. The origin of this receptor is a woman aged 18-35 years in good health and CMV-seronegative. CDR3: CAISQASDTEAFF. The CDR3 DNA reads TGTGCCATCAGCCAGGCGTCCGACACTGAAGCTTTCTTT.